This T cell receptor (beta chain) was found in a study of identical twins. The CDR3 is 15 amino acids. Trimming removed 1 base at V and 5 bases at J, with 15 bases between. The V gene's germline CDR1 is SGHKS and CDR2 YYEKEE (reference sequence). TCRdb reanalysed the 5' RACE reads using MiXCR and keeps one entry per CDR3 protein. The sample has around 1.7 million distinct CDR3 sequences, about 30% seen once; the top ten hold about 0.27%. General study findings and limits: High-abundance cord blood beta clonotypes had fewer insertions; memory repertoires showed none. Among beta out-of-frame sequences, excess sharing between twins appeared weaker.

As for this clonotype: The antigen is unknown.

This clonotype was sampled from a newborn girl in good health. The sequenced sample consisted of cord blood. This chain links TRBV5-5 with TRBJ2-5; D call uncertain. This CDR3 is CASSLSASLPETQYF. The DNA for the CDR3 is TGTGCCAGCAGCTTGTCGGCTTCCCTACCGGAGACCCAGTACTTC.